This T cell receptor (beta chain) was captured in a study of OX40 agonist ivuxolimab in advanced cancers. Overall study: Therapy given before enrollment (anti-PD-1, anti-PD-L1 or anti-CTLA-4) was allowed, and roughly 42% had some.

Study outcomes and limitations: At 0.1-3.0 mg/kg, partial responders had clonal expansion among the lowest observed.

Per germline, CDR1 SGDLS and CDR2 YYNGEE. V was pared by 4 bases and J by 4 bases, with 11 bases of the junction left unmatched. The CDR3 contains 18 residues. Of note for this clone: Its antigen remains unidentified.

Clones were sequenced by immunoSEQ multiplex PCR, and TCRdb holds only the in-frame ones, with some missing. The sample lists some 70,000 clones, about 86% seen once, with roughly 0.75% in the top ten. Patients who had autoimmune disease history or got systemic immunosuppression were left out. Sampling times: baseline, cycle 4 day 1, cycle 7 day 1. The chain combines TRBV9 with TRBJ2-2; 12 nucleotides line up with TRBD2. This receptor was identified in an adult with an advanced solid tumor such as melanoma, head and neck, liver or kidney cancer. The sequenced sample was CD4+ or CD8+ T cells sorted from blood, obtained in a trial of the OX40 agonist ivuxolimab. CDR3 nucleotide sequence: TGTGCCAGCAGCTTGGTCCCGACTAGCGGGAGTGTCACCGGGGAGCTGTTTTTT. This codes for CASSLVPTSGSVTGELFF.